This TCR beta chain was found in a study of cytomegalovirus exposure and HLA in healthy donors (dated 2017 in TCRdb). Some background on the complete study: An earlier analysis of 587 of the donors reported 276 Gb of sequence data and some 110 million unique TCR beta sequences obtained from about 180 million T cells. An early release covering roughly 600 HLA-typed donors comprised about 300 gigabases of sequencing data and approximately 85 million unique TCR sequences. Among the approximately 420 genotyped donors, around 81% belonged to the genetic ancestry cluster associated with self-reported Caucasian donors. The aim of the study was to test whether cataloging public T cell receptors could identify signatures of past pathogen exposure. The study used immunosequencing to profile the T cell repertoires of about 670 subjects and linked those repertoires to cytomegalovirus serostatus. Besides the first cohort of 666 subjects, a separate validation cohort made up of 95 to 150 different subjects was used. The study combined high-throughput TCR immunosequencing, statistical association of individual TCRs with disease status, and machine learning to predict cytomegalovirus infection status. To study patterns of TCR occurrence, a later analysis re-analyzed previously published TCR beta repertoires from hundreds of donors and added high-resolution HLA genotyping. Rather than using new phenotypic data, the later analysis identified candidate immune exposures from TCR beta sequences and from how often those sequences occurred across donors. An earlier analysis of some 600 of the donors applied high-throughput TCR beta sequencing to assess whether each TCR beta V gene segment acted as functional or pseudogenic. Alongside the repertoire data, information on donor age, sex, ethnicity and CMV serostatus was compiled. Genome-wide SNP genotypes for about three fifths of the roughly 670 donors were used in a later genetic analysis, which treated that subset as a discovery cohort. All discovery cohort repertoires had been generated using a single sequencing platform. Both class I and class II loci were covered by HLA typing, at four-digit resolution. Typing coverage varied by locus: about 629-630 donors for A, B, C, DRB1 and DQB1; around 560 for DQA1; some 610 for DPA1; 450 to 480 for DPB1. Several DR-DQ haplotypes were treated as single units for association and clustering because of strong linkage in the cohort. Among 398 genotyped donors of the cohort, an average of 235,054 unique TCR beta nucleotide sequences were sequenced per donor, around 20% of them non-productive. Broad study findings and their caveats: Because the 87-base-pair reads could not distinguish some IMGT-functional V segments, including TRBV6-2 and TRBV6-3, those segments were excluded. According to a later analysis, most CMV-associated TCR beta chains appeared to be HLA-restricted, and the HLA associations seemed to be driven largely by CMV exposure. A group of highly shared sequence variants was considered likely to be a technical artifact of the sequencing pipeline. Presence/absence analyses assumed roughly uniform sequencing depth across donors, an assumption that may not hold. A later analysis found that TCR association rates varied across HLA loci, with DRB1 alleles showing the most associated TCRs and HLA-C alleles the fewest. The authors suggested that the approach could potentially be generalized to other disease states and immunological phenotypes. Assigning TCR associations to individual alleles was difficult when HLA alleles, especially DR and DQ, strongly co-occurred. Three of the identified cytomegalovirus-associated TCR beta chains were confirmed in vitro to be specific for cytomegalovirus antigens. In a later analysis, HLA-associated TCR beta chains showed more clonal expansion and lower generation probabilities than non-associated chains that were equally common. Several of the top co-occurrence clusters appeared to be linked to parvovirus B19, influenza, CMV and Epstein-Barr virus, according to a later analysis. In this cohort, only TCR beta chains were sequenced, and detectable features were limited by the absence of alpha or paired-chain data. A further reported finding was that TCR beta sequences accurately predicted the HLA-A and HLA-B alleles for most subjects in the first cohort. Cytomegalovirus status was reported to be diagnosed by the classifier with high specificity and sensitivity in both the original and validation cohorts. A later genetic analysis associated a missense DCLRE1C variant with V-gene and J-gene trimming of TCR beta chains, and an independent cohort replicated the association. Approximately 16 rarely observed V segments, including chromosome 9 orphons, were excluded from the earlier analysis of about 600 of the donors because counts were too low. A later analysis associated approximately 17,000 TCR beta sequences with specific HLA alleles at a false discovery rate of 0.05. A later genetic analysis reported fewer N-insertions in productive TCRs among donors in an Asian-associated ancestry cluster than the roughly 640-donor mean. Correlated functional status among segregating V segments might be attributable to linkage disequilibrium, but an unknown experimental factor could not be ruled out. In an earlier analysis of about 600 of the donors, most TCR beta V segments appeared in productive rearrangements about 87% or about 30% of the time, broadly matching IMGT annotations. The only immune exposure information available for the cohort was CMV serostatus. Most TCR sequences were observed very rarely across donors, whereas some public TCRs were present in many individuals. HLA typing was unavailable for some donors at each locus, so association tests used only the typed subset. The study gave a list of under 200 TCR beta chains associated with cytomegalovirus.

The cohort consisted of some 670 healthy bone marrow donors. At the time of sampling, all cohort members were nominally healthy, though unrecorded immune exposures were likely present. The donor tested CMV seronegative, placing the donor among the 350 to 400 seronegative members of the cohort. Each donor provided a peripheral blood sample, and peripheral blood mononuclear cells were used for TCR beta sequencing. Genomic DNA extraction from the blood cell samples was performed with the Qiagen DNeasy Blood Extraction Kit. The sample holds a few counts of this clone. Its specific antigen is unknown. Per-base quality was not reported, and no clone a single base away is much larger than it. CDR1 and CDR2, per the germline V gene, are SGHTA and FQGNSA. V was cut back by 8 bases and J by 0 bases, leaving a gap of 14 bases between them. The CDR3 runs 15 residues from the cysteine to the phenylalanine. CDR3 DNA only is kept here, 45 bases in frame from base 1.

Libraries were prepared through the immunoSEQ multiplex PCR assay. The multiplex PCR relied on a mix of 60 forward primers for TCR Vbeta segments and 13 reverse primers for TCR Jbeta segments. The CDR3 region of rearranged TCR beta genes was amplified from genomic DNA by a multiplex PCR assay. The amplified TCR beta libraries were sequenced on the Illumina HiSeq System as 87-base-pair reads. Under the source paper's analysis protocol: Across the 500 to 750 repertoires, a later analysis counted tens of millions of unique TCR beta chains, around 10 million of which were shared by at least two donors. To remove PCR and sequencing errors, raw reads were error-corrected and collapsed into unique sequences using a nearest-neighbor algorithm that merged closely related sequences. CDR3 sequences were aligned to IMGT reference sequences to assign V, D and J gene segments. For a sequence to be retained, a match of at least six nucleotides to both a V gene segment and a J gene segment was required. Rearrangements were called productive when the CDR3 lacked stop codons and stayed in frame with V and J; all others were non-productive. CDR3 was defined by IMGT convention, running from the second conserved V-encoded cysteine to the conserved J-encoded phenylalanine. The earlier analysis of 500 to 750 of the donors excluded any sequence lacking an unambiguous match to a single V gene segment. An earlier analysis of roughly 590 of the donors called V segments functional above 56.7% productive rearrangements and segregating when the between-donor standard deviation exceeded 5%. A statistical classification framework was built to diagnose cytomegalovirus status from the catalog of TCR beta chain sequences. V and J gene assignment, in a later analysis, came from comparing TCR nucleotide sequences with IMGT/GENE-DB human TR gene sequences. In a later analysis, CDR3 sequences and most-parsimonious VDJ recombination scenarios were assigned using the TCRdist pipeline. In a later analysis, each TCR beta chain was defined by its CDR3 amino acid sequence together with its V-gene family, and reads without a unique V-gene family were excluded. A later analysis removed 450 to 600 highly shared, low-generation-probability nucleotide sequences to deal with suspected cross-contamination and a sequencing artifact. In a later analysis, a clonal expansion index for each public chain was calculated from normalized within-repertoire ranks of inferred template counts. A later analysis computed generation probabilities with a VDJ recombination model fitted to out-of-frame rearrangements, and checked the results against IGoR. In a later analysis, hypergeometric tests were used to score TCR-TCR, TCR-HLA and TCR-CMV co-occurrence, with a repertoire-size bias correction applied to TCR pairs. In a later analysis, false discovery rates were estimated by permuting HLA or CMV assignments 20 times. A later analysis grouped co-occurring TCRs with DBSCAN, adding TCRdist sequence similarity when clustering within HLA-allele-positive subsets. Co-occurrence clustering excluded repertoires with fewer than 30,000 or more than 120,000 public chains, plus five with anomalous nucleotide sharing. TCRdb re-hosts the immuneACCESS table, in-frame sequences only. Its copies lack some clones; in the studies checked, an unresolved V gene accounts for under half of them, and the cause for the rest is not known. That table supplies the V and J calls and clone size; D and trimming were determined from the DNA. The sample table shows tens of thousands of clones, and almost 70% are seen once. 4.4% of the sample goes to the ten largest clones.

The rearranged chain carries TRBV7-2 and TRBJ1-5, with TRBD1 as a weak D call on 5 bases. Input material: PBMCs. The TCR was taken from a woman aged 50 to 65 in good health and CMV-seronegative. CDR3 sequence: CASAPGGASNQPQHF. Here is the DNA: TGTGCCAGCGCCCCGGGGGGAGCTAGCAATCAGCCCCAGCATTTT.